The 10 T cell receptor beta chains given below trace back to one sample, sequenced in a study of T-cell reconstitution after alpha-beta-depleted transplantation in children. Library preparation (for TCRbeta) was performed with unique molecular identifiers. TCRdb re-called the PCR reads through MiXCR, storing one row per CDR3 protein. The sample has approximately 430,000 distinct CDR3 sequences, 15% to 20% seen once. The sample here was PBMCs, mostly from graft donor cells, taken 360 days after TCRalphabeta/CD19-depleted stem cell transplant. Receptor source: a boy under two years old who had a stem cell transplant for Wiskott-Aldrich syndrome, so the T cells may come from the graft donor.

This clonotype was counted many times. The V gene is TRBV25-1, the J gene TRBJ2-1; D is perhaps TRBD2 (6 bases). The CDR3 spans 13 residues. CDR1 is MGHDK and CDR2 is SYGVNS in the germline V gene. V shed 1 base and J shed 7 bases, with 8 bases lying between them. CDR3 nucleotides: TGTGCCAGCAGTGAATTAGCGGTTAATGAGCAGTTCTTC. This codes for CASSELAVNEQFF.

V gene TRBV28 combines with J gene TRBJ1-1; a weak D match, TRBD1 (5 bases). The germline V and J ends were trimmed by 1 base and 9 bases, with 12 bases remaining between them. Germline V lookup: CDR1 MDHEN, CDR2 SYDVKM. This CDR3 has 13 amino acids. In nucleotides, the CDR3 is TGTGCCAGCAGTTTATACCCCGAGGGGCAAGCTTTCTTT. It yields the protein CASSLYPEGQAFF. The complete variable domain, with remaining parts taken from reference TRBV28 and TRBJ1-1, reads DVKVTQSSRYLVKRTGEKVFLECVQDMDHENMFWYRQDPGLGLRLIYFSYDVKMKEKGDIPEGYSVSREKKERFSLILESASTNQTSMYLCASSLYPEGQAFFGQGTRLTVV.

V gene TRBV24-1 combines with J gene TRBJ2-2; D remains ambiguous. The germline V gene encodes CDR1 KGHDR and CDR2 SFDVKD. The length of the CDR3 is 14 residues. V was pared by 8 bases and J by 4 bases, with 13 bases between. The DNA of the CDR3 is TGTGCCACCAAGGATCCGGATGGCACCGGGGAGCTGTTTTTT. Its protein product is CATKDPDGTGELFF.

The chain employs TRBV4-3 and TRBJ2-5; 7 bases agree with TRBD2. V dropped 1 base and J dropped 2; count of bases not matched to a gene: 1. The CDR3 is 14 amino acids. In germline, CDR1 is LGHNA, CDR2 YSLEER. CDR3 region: CASSQGGGQETQYF. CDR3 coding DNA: TGCGCCAGCAGCCAAGGGGGGGGTCAAGAGACCCAGTACTTC.

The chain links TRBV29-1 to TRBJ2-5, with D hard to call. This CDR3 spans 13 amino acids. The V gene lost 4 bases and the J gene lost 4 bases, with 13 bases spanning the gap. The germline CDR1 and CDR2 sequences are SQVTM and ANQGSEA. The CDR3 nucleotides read TGCAGCGTTGCCCCTATTAGGTCAGAGACCCAGTACTTC. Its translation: CSVAPIRSETQYF.

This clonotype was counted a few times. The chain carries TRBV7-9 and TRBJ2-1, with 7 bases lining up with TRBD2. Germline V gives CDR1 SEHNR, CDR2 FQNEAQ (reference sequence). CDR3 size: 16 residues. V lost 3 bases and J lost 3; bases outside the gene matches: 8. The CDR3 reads CASSFTSGGSYNEQFF. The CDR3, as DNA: TGTGCCAGCAGCTTTACGTCGGGCGGGAGCTACAATGAGCAGTTCTTC.

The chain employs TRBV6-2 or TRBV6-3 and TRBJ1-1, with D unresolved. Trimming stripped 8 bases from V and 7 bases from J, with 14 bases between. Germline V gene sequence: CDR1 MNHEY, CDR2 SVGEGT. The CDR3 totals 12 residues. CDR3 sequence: CASGKLRIEAFF. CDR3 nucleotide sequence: TGTGCCAGCGGTAAGCTACGGATTGAAGCTTTCTTT.

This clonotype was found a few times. The CDR3 DNA is TGTGCCAGCAGTTCCCTGGGGGAGGGGTACAATGAGCAGTTCTTC. As protein: CASSSLGEGYNEQFF. The chain is built from TRBV12-3 or TRBV12-4 and TRBJ2-1, with 7 bases fitting TRBD2. CDR3 length: 15 residues. After removal of 4 bases from V and 4 bases from J, the junction contained 7 bases not matched to a gene.

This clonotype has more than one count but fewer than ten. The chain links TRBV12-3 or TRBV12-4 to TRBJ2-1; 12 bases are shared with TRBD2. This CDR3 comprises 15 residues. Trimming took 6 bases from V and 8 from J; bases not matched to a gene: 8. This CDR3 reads CASRGSSGGADEQFF. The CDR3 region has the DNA TGTGCCAGCAGGGGCTCTAGCGGGGGGGCTGATGAGCAGTTCTTC.

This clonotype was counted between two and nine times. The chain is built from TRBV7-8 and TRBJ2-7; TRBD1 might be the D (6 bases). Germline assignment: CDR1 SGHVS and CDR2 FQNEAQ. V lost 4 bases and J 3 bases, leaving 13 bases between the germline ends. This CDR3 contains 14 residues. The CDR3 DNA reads TGTGCCAGCAGCTCCCTCCGGGACAACTACGAGCAGTACTTC. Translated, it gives CASSSLRDNYEQYF.